Below, 25 T cell receptor beta chains from the same sample are listed, as sequenced in a study of early T cells in non-severe SARS-CoV-2 infection. TCRdb recomputed calls from the 5' RACE reads with MiXCR, one row per CDR3 protein. The profile shows some 54,000 distinct CDR3 sequences, approximately 10% of them singletons. Sequences were obtained from whole blood. These receptor sequences come from an adult who was a healthcare worker with PCR-confirmed SARS-CoV-2 infection or an uninfected control (not recorded which).

This clonotype has ten or more counts. V and J are TRBV11-1 and TRBJ2-7; TRBD2 matches at 11 bases. From germline, CDR1 is SGHAT and CDR2 FQDESV (reference sequence). Trimming removed 7 bases from V and 5 bases from J; junction bases left unmatched: 4. CDR3 length: 13 residues. The CDR3 sequence: CASKLAGGDEQYF. The CDR3 bases are TGTGCCAGCAAGCTAGCGGGAGGTGACGAGCAGTACTTC.

This chain joins TRBV2 and TRBJ2-1; either TRBD1 or TRBD2 may supply D (5 bases each). The CDR3 is 16 residues long. V was shortened by 2 bases and J by 0 bases, with 11 bases between the two germline ends. Germline V gene data show CDR1 as SNHLY and CDR2 as FYNNEI. CDR3 loop: CASSEFGADSYNEQFF. The CDR3 region has the DNA TGTGCCAGCAGTGAATTCGGGGCCGACTCCTACAATGAGCAGTTCTTC.

The CDR3 DNA is TGTGCCAGCAGTTTAGACAGGGGGCGCGGTGGCTACACCTTC. It encodes CASSLDRGRGGYTF. V gene TRBV12-3 or TRBV12-4 combines with J gene TRBJ1-2; 9 bases are a match to TRBD1. V lost 1 base to trimming and J lost 7 bases; unmatched junction nucleotides: 4. This CDR3 has 14 residues.

This clonotype was counted ten times or more. This chain connects TRBV19 to TRBJ1-5, with D unclear. CDR3 length: 13 amino acids. V was trimmed by 9 bases and J by 6 bases, leaving 15 bases between them. Germline V gene data show CDR1 as LNHDA and CDR2 as SQIVND (reference sequence). The CDR3 sequence: CASQLGDLQPQHF. As DNA, the CDR3 is TGTGCCAGCCAACTCGGAGACCTTCAGCCCCAGCATTTT.

The table lists this clonotype with many counts. The rearrangement joins TRBV6-2 or TRBV6-3 to TRBJ2-7; D unclear. Germline CDR1 reads MNHEY; CDR2 reads SVGEGT. This CDR3 contains 12 residues. With 2 bases removed from V and 2 bases from J, the gap between germline ends came to 4 bases. Here the CDR3 reads CASSYDPYEQYF. The CDR3 region has the DNA TGTGCCAGCAGTTACGATCCCTACGAGCAGTACTTC.

The V call is TRBV12-3 or TRBV12-4, the J call TRBJ1-2; D not resolved. The CDR3 loop spans 16 amino acids. Trimming took 5 bases from V and 5 from J, leaving 21 bases between them. The CDR3 sequence is CASSHPWPTSHYGYTF. The CDR3, as DNA: TGTGCCAGCAGTCACCCCTGGCCGACCTCACATTATGGCTACACCTTC.

V gene TRBV11-2 combines with J gene TRBJ2-1; D uncertain. This CDR3 is built from 14 residues. V shed 4 bases and J shed 10 bases, with 17 bases lying between them. Germline CDR1 is SGHAT and CDR2 is FQNNGV. CDR3 sequence: CASSSNFDRREQFF. The CDR3 DNA reads as TGTGCCAGCAGCTCCAACTTCGATAGGAGAGAGCAGTTCTTC. Complete variable domain (other parts from reference TRBV11-2 and TRBJ2-1): EAGVAQSPRYKIIEKRQSVAFWCNPISGHATLYWYQQILGQGPKLLIQFQNNGVVDDSQLPKDRFSAERLKGVDSTLKIQPAKLEDSAVYLCASSSNFDRREQFFGPGTRLTVL.

This clonotype was counted at least ten times. This chain uses TRBV19 with TRBJ2-6; TRBD1 agrees at 8 bases. This CDR3 spans 21 amino acids. V dropped 0 bases and J dropped 0; count of bases not matched to a gene: 13. Per germline, CDR1 LNHDA and CDR2 SQIVND (reference sequence). DNA of the CDR3: TGTGCCAGTAGTATAGACCGATACTTTGGACAGGGTAACTCTGGGGCCAACGTCCTGACTTTC. Protein product: CASSIDRYFGQGNSGANVLTF.

This clonotype was seen ten or more times. The V gene is TRBV29-1, the J gene TRBJ2-1, with 10 bases identical to TRBD2. Germline V gene data show CDR1 as SQVTM and CDR2 as ANQGSEA. The trim removed 6 bases at V and 4 bases at J, leaving 6 bases unmatched. The CDR3 covers 14 residues. As DNA, the CDR3 is TGCAGCGTGGATACTAGCGGGACTTACAATGAGCAGTTCTTC. This encodes CSVDTSGTYNEQFF.

This clonotype was recorded a few times. This rearrangement joins TRBV11-2 to TRBJ2-7, with a tentative D call TRBD1 (6 bases). Germline V lookup: CDR1 SGHAT, CDR2 FQNNGV. The CDR3 contains 14 residues. V was clipped by 5 bases and J by 4 bases, with 15 bases between them. CDR3 bases: TGTGCCAGCAGCCTCTCGGGACATTTATACGAGCAGTACTTC. It codes for CASSLSGHLYEQYF.

This clonotype was observed a few times. The chain carries TRBV10-3 and TRBJ2-1; 7 bases match TRBD1. The CDR3 runs to 15 residues. Trimming cost V 4 bases and J 7 bases; bases outside gene matches: 10. Germline values: CDR1 ENHRY, CDR2 SYGVKD. The CDR3 DNA follows: TGTGCCATCAGTGGTCTGCAGGACAGGTCGAATGAGCAGTTCTTC. This gives the protein CAISGLQDRSNEQFF.

This chain links TRBV4-3 with TRBJ2-3; D gene unclear. The V and J ends lost 1 base and 1 base respectively, with 12 bases between them. Germline assignment: CDR1 LGHNA and CDR2 YSLEER. There are 16 residues in the CDR3. The CDR3 nucleotides read TGCGCCAGCAGCCAAGGGGTCCGGCAGGGCACAGATACGCAGTATTTT. As protein: CASSQGVRQGTDTQYF.

This clonotype was seen many times. The chain has TRBV5-1 and TRBJ2-3, with D possibly TRBD1 on 6 matching bases. Trimming removed 0 bases at V and 2 bases at J, with 13 bases between. This CDR3 is built from 16 residues. Germline V gene data show CDR1 as SGHRS and CDR2 as YFSETQ. The CDR3 is CASSLGFGQITDTQYF. CDR3 bases: TGCGCCAGCAGCTTGGGGTTCGGACAGATCACAGATACGCAGTATTTT.

The rearrangement uses TRBV7-8 and TRBJ2-3; D may be TRBD2 (5 bases). Germline CDR1 and CDR2: SGHVS and FQNEAQ. CDR3 length: 16 amino acids. The germline V and J ends were trimmed by 0 bases and 1 base, with 11 bases remaining between them. The CDR3 spells CASSLADSVRTDTQYF. CDR3 nucleotides: TGTGCCAGCAGCTTAGCGGACTCGGTCCGCACAGATACGCAGTATTTT. The full variable domain, rest sourced from reference TRBV7-8 and TRBJ2-3, is GAGVSQSPRYKVAKRGQDVALRCDPISGHVSLFWYQQALGQGPEFLTYFQNEAQLDKSGLPSDRFFAERPEGSVSTLKIQRTQQEDSAVYLCASSLADSVRTDTQYFGPGTRLTVL.

This chain links TRBV19 with TRBJ2-3; D gene unclear. Germline CDR1 LNHDA, CDR2 SQIVND (reference sequence). The V end was cut by 5 bases, the J end by 2 bases, with 2 bases between. This CDR3 region has 11 residues. The CDR3: CASSLTDTQYF. DNA for the CDR3: TGTGCCAGTAGTCTCACAGATACGCAGTATTTT.

This clonotype was found a few times. DNA of the CDR3: TGCAGTGCTAGAAGAAGCTCGGTGAACACTGAAGCTTTCTTT. The encoded protein is CSARRSSVNTEAFF. The chain uses TRBV20-1 and TRBJ1-1; no clear D. V was shortened by 2 bases and J by 0 bases, with 10 bases between the two germline ends. CDR1 is DFQATT and CDR2 is SNEGSKA in the germline V gene (reference sequence). This CDR3 has 14 amino acids.

The table lists this clonotype with many counts. The chain joins TRBV30 to TRBJ2-6; 7 bases match TRBD1. Germline trimming cut 2 bases from V and 4 bases from J; bases unmatched to any gene: 11. The germline V gene has CDR1 GTSNPN and CDR2 SVGIG (reference sequence). There are 17 residues in the CDR3. The CDR3 bases are TGTGCCTGGAGTAAGAGACAGGGATCGTACGGGGCCAACGTCCTGACTTTC. Translating it yields CAWSKRQGSYGANVLTF.

This clonotype has a handful of counts. The V and J genes are TRBV24-1 and TRBJ2-3; perhaps TRBD1 as D (6 bases). V lost 4 bases, J lost 5 bases, and 15 bases lay in between. The CDR3 covers 15 residues. Germline V gene data show CDR1 as KGHDR and CDR2 as SFDVKD. DNA for the CDR3: TGTGCCACCAGTGACCCCGGTCAAGGGGGAGATACGCAGTATTTT. Translation: CATSDPGQGGDTQYF.

The chain employs TRBV9 and TRBJ2-5; perhaps TRBD2 as D (5 bases). This CDR3 comprises 16 residues. Per germline, CDR1 SGDLS and CDR2 YYNGEE. The V end lost 0 bases, the J end lost 2 bases, and 14 bases lay between the germline ends. CDR3 DNA: TGTGCCAGCAGCGTAGCTGAGGGAGCCGGGCAAGAGACCCAGTACTTC. Residues: CASSVAEGAGQETQYF.

This rearrangement joins TRBV5-5 to TRBJ1-1, with unresolved D. Between the trimmed V and J ends, which lost 4 bases and 7 bases, there was a span of 14 bases. CDR1 is SGHKS and CDR2 is YYEKEE in the germline V gene (reference sequence). The CDR3 is made up of 13 amino acids. The CDR3 DNA reads TGTGCCAGCAGCCAGCTGTCGGTCATTGAAGCTTTCTTT. Translation gives CASSQLSVIEAFF.

Turning to this clonotype: Germline and junction disagree at one end, which may indicate a read error. The chain recombines TRBV5-1 with TRBJ2-1; the D is unclear. In germline, CDR1 is SGHRS, CDR2 YFSETQ. The length of the CDR3 is 15 residues. In nucleotides, the CDR3 is TGCGCGAGCACCAATCGCCCTAACTCCTACAATGAGCAGTTCTTC. It specifies CASTNRPNSYNEQFF.

This clonotype was seen more than once but under ten times. The V call is TRBV27, the J call TRBJ1-4; TRBD1 is a possible D gene (6 bases). The V end lost 2 bases, the J end lost 6 bases, and 7 bases lay between the germline ends. This CDR3 region has 13 residues. Germline V gives CDR1 MNHEY, CDR2 SMNVEV (reference sequence). The CDR3 DNA reads TGTGCCAGCAGTTTAAGGGGGGATGAAAAACTGTTTTTT. This translates into CASSLRGDEKLFF.

This clonotype showed up just a few times. The chain carries TRBV20-1 and TRBJ1-5; D call uncertain. The CDR3 has 15 amino acids. Per germline, CDR1 DFQATT and CDR2 SNEGSKA (reference sequence). V dropped 5 bases and J dropped 0 bases, with 14 bases sitting between them. The CDR3 DNA reads as TGCAGTGCTCCTCCGACACTTTATAGCAATCAGCCCCAGCATTTT. Residues: CSAPPTLYSNQPQHF.

This clonotype was observed a few times. This chain joins TRBV28 and TRBJ2-7; D is ambiguous. V shed 3 bases and J shed 3 bases, with 15 bases lying between them. Germline V gene data show CDR1 as MDHEN and CDR2 as SYDVKM. The CDR3 length is 15 residues. The chain's CDR3 is CASSFGPPGGYEQYF. The CDR3 coding sequence is TGTGCCAGCAGTTTCGGTCCCCCCGGTGGCTACGAGCAGTACTTC.

This clonotype was picked up many times. The CDR3 sequence is CASSQDRGDYQPQHF. The CDR3 coding sequence is TGTGCCAGCAGCCAAGATCGAGGGGACTATCAGCCCCAGCATTTT. The chain is built from TRBV4-2 and TRBJ1-5; D perhaps matches TRBD1 (5 bases). This CDR3 spans 15 amino acids. Germline assignment: CDR1 LGHNA and CDR2 YNFKEQ. Trimming stripped 0 bases from V and 5 bases from J, with 11 bases between.